Presented here are 31 T cell receptor beta chains from one specimen sequenced in a study of T cells expressing NK-cell markers. TCRdb re-analyzed the 5' RACE reads; it lists each CDR3 protein once, without DNA. The sample is made up of roughly 390,000 distinct CDR3 sequences, and the top ten hold about 10% of it. Sequencing was carried out using blood T cells: a sorted CD56 or NKG2C T cell subset, CD4+ or CD8+ T cells, or bulk PBMC T cells (not recorded which). These receptors were collected from a woman aged 45-59 years in good health.

The chain uses TRBV29-1 and TRBJ2-2; TCRdb's D gene call, TRBD2, goes unchecked for lack of DNA. The CDR3 is made up of 18 amino acids. In germline, CDR1 is SQVTM, CDR2 ANQGSEA. The CDR3 sequence: CSVVVRLAGGPGTGELFF.

The rearrangement uses TRBV5-1 and TRBJ1-1. Germline lookup yields CDR1 SGHRS and CDR2 YFSETQ. The CDR3 runs to 13 residues. CDR3 amino acids: CASSTTGYTEAFF. Using reference TRBV5-1 and TRBJ1-1 for the parts outside the CDR3, the full variable domain is KAGVTQTPRYLIKTRGQQVTLSCSPISGHRSVSWYQQTPGQGLQFLFEYFSETQRNKGNFPGRFSGRQFSNSRSEMNVSTLELGDSALYLCASSTTGYTEAFFGQGTRLTVV.

The chain links TRBV4-2 to TRBJ2-5; TCRdb designates TRBD1, a call that cannot be tested without DNA. CDR3 length: 17 residues. Germline CDR1 is LGHNA and CDR2 is YNFKEQ. CDR3 sequence: CASSQKGAGGKQETQYF.

The chain links TRBV12-3 or TRBV12-4 to TRBJ1-6. There are 12 residues in the CDR3. The CDR3 loop is CASTWGGSPLHF.

The chain joins TRBV4-2 to TRBJ2-3; TCRdb selects TRBD2, and the lack of DNA leaves this call unchecked. Germline V gives CDR1 LGHNA, CDR2 YNFKEQ. This CDR3 contains 19 residues. This CDR3 is CASSQVGTSGSAGTDTQYF.

This chain uses TRBV20-1 with TRBJ2-1; there is no DNA to check the TCRdb D call of TRBD2. Germline V gives CDR1 DFQATT, CDR2 SNEGSKA (reference sequence). The CDR3 is 15 residues long. Here the CDR3 reads CSAREGGRVYNEQFF.

V is TRBV20-1 and J is TRBJ2-6; TCRdb designates TRBD1, a call that cannot be tested without DNA. CDR1 is DFQATT, CDR2 SNEGSKA, per germline (reference sequence). There are 14 residues in the CDR3. CDR3: CSAGQGAGANVLTF.

The CDR3 protein is CASSEWGTSGNNEQFF. The chain uses TRBV25-1 and TRBJ2-1; TCRdb selects TRBD2, and the lack of DNA leaves this call unchecked. CDR1 is MGHDK and CDR2 is SYGVNS in the germline V gene. CDR3 length equals 16 residues.

This sequence joins TRBV10-3 and TRBJ1-1. The CDR3 consists of 13 residues. Germline V gene data show CDR1 as ENHRY and CDR2 as SYGVKD. The CDR3 region is CAISLKESTEAFF.

The V gene is TRBV9, the J gene TRBJ2-1; TCRdb calls TRBD1, which cannot be checked without DNA. CDR1 SGDLS and CDR2 YYNGEE come from the germline V gene. The CDR3 is 15 amino acids. The chain's CDR3 is CASSVDGGQWNEQFF.

The chain recombines TRBV9 with TRBJ2-7; the TCRdb D gene call, TRBD1, has no DNA to confirm it. Per germline, CDR1 SGDLS and CDR2 YYNGEE. The CDR3 totals 13 residues. This CDR3 reads CASSGTRGAEQYF.

The V and J genes are TRBV7-8 and TRBJ2-7. The CDR3 covers 15 residues. The germline gives CDR1 SGHVS, CDR2 FQNEAQ. The CDR3 sequence is CASSHSGAGPYEQYF.

The rearrangement joins TRBV12-3 or TRBV12-4 to TRBJ1-2; with no DNA, the TCRdb D assignment of TRBD1 cannot be verified. This CDR3 spans 16 amino acids. This CDR3 is CASTKRQGQANYGYTF.

The rearrangement uses TRBV10-2 and TRBJ2-1; with no DNA, the TCRdb D assignment of TRBD2 cannot be verified. The CDR3 length is 16 residues. The V gene's germline CDR1 is WSHSY and CDR2 SAAADI. This CDR3 is CANDELIAGGPDEQFF.

The chain links TRBV4-1 to TRBJ2-1. CDR3 length: 13 residues. Per the germline V gene, CDR1 is MGHRA and CDR2 is YSYEKL. Here the CDR3 reads CASSESSYNEQFF.

The chain couples TRBV4-2 to TRBJ2-5; the TRBD2 assignment by TCRdb is unverifiable without DNA. The CDR3 covers 15 residues. Looked up from germline, CDR1 is LGHNA and CDR2 is YNFKEQ. The CDR3 region is CASSQGSSGAETQYF.

The genes are TRBV23-1 and TRBJ2-1; absent DNA, TCRdb's TRBD1 call cannot be checked. TRBV23-1 is recorded as an ORF, its role being uncertain. The CDR3 has 15 amino acids. The CDR3 protein is CASSHYRDRDNEQFF.

This chain joins TRBV2 and TRBJ2-3; TCRdb proposes TRBD2, but this gene call is untestable without DNA. CDR3 size: 15 residues. The V gene's germline CDR1 is SNHLY and CDR2 FYNNEI. CDR3 loop: CASVTSGGPGDTQYF.

The chain employs TRBV29-1 and TRBJ2-5; the TCRdb D gene call, TRBD2, has no DNA to confirm it. This CDR3 has 13 amino acids. Germline V gene lookup returns CDR1 SQVTM and CDR2 ANQGSEA. This CDR3 reads CSVAESSRETQYF.

The chain recombines TRBV7-9 with TRBJ2-3; TCRdb names TRBD2, which stays unverified in the absence of DNA. This CDR3 has 14 amino acids. CDR1 is SEHNR, CDR2 FQNEAQ, per germline (reference sequence). CDR3 sequence: CASSLREGADTQHF.

The chain employs TRBV6-2 or TRBV6-3 and TRBJ1-1. CDR3 length equals 15 residues. Germline CDR1 MNHEY, CDR2 SVGEGT. The CDR3 reads CASNYPGTAQNEAFF.

The V call is TRBV27, the J call TRBJ2-7; TCRdb's assignment of TRBD1 cannot be checked, as there is no DNA. The germline CDR1 and CDR2 sequences are MNHEY and SMNVEV (reference sequence). The CDR3 extends over 15 amino acids. The CDR3 sequence is CASSPKPYRGYEQYF.

The rearrangement uses TRBV12-3 or TRBV12-4 and TRBJ2-1. This CDR3 spans 14 amino acids. The CDR3: CASSFGLSYNEQFF.

The rearrangement links TRBV6-5 to TRBJ2-1; the TRBD2 assignment by TCRdb is unverifiable without DNA. Germline V gene data show CDR1 as MNHEY and CDR2 as SVGAGI. This CDR3 comprises 16 residues. CDR3 region: CASSMRLAGVYYEQFF.

The CDR3 sequence: CASSYWGPGTAEQYF. The chain uses TRBV6-2 or TRBV6-3 and TRBJ2-7; TCRdb proposes TRBD1, but this gene call is untestable without DNA. The CDR3 totals 15 residues. CDR1 and CDR2 (germline): MNHEY, SVGEGT.

The CDR3 loop is CASSPTTGDNEKLFF. This chain uses TRBV18 with TRBJ1-4; TCRdb lists TRBD1, though no DNA is available to test this call. CDR3 length equals 15 residues. Germline CDR1 and CDR2: KGHSH and LQKENI.

The chain has TRBV20-1 and TRBJ2-7; TCRdb reports TRBD2, a call that lacks DNA to check it against. This CDR3 spans 12 amino acids. Germline-derived CDR1 and CDR2 are DFQATT and SNEGSKA (reference sequence). The CDR3 region is CSASSAEYEQYF.

CDR3 sequence: CASSQDKREIPFF. The chain has TRBV4-2 and TRBJ2-1; the D call from TCRdb, TRBD2, cannot be confirmed without DNA. The CDR3 spans 13 residues. Germline V gene data show CDR1 as LGHNA and CDR2 as YNFKEQ.

The rearrangement uses TRBV27 and TRBJ1-1. Germline V lookup: CDR1 MNHEY, CDR2 SMNVEV (reference sequence). The CDR3 extends over 15 amino acids. The CDR3 here is CASRRLQSGTTEAFF.

The rearrangement links TRBV18 to TRBJ2-7; TCRdb names TRBD1, which stays unverified in the absence of DNA. Germline lookup yields CDR1 KGHSH and CDR2 LQKENI. The CDR3 sequence is 16 residues long. CDR3 sequence: CASSPLGTGGIEEQYF.

The gene calls are TRBV4-1 and TRBJ2-7; TCRdb reports TRBD2, a call that lacks DNA to check it against. The V gene's germline CDR1 is MGHRA and CDR2 YSYEKL. The length of the CDR3 is 16 residues. CDR3 in amino acids: CASSQGPAGADDEQYF.